This TCR beta chain was found in a study of cytomegalovirus exposure and HLA in healthy donors. Study results and caveats: It was likely that a cluster of highly shared sequence variants was a sequencing artifact. Near-uniform donor sequencing depth was presumed by presence/absence analyses.

Germline V lookup: CDR1 LGHNA, CDR2 YSLEER. The CDR3 consists of 17 residues. With respect to this clone: The antigen remains undetermined. A read error may account for a junction end that differs from germline.

The PCR made use of 60 Vbeta and 13 Jbeta primers. TCRdb keeps only in-frame clones here, not all; method: immunoSEQ multiplex PCR. The sample has about 170,000 clones, just under 80% seen once. The source of this sequence is a woman in her 50s in good health and CMV-seropositive. Material for sequencing was PBMCs. This rearrangement joins TRBV4-3 to TRBJ2-6, with D possibly being TRBD2 (6 bases). This CDR3 is CASSQDVGGYGANGLTF. DNA of the CDR3: TGCGCCAGCAGCCAAGATGTTGGGGGGTACGGGGCCAACGGCCTGACTTTC.